The sequence of this T cell receptor (beta chain) was determined in a study of somatic mutations in cytotoxic T cells in rheumatoid arthritis. Study observations and caveats: Nobody knew which antigens the expanded CD8+ clones targeted.

In germline, CDR1 is SEHNR, CDR2 FQNEAQ (reference sequence). There are 17 residues in the CDR3. V was clipped by 5 bases and J by 0 bases; unmatched bases: 8. A note on this clone: Its antigen is currently unknown.

Clones were read by immunoSEQ multiplex PCR, and TCRdb kept only the in-frame ones, dropping some. The sample yields roughly 6,300 clones, about 80% seen once. This TCR came from a woman aged 70 to 79 with rheumatoid arthritis. This rearrangement joins TRBV7-9 to TRBJ2-3; 10 nucleotides match TRBD2. Sequencing was performed on CD8+ T cells sorted from blood, taken at a follow-up visit. The CDR3 sequence: CASSPRTSGDSTDTQYF. DNA of the CDR3: TGTGCCAGCAGCCCCCGGACTAGCGGAGATAGCACAGATACGCAGTATTTT.